This T cell receptor (beta chain) comes out of a study of blood T cell repertoires in COVID-19. Overall study context: COVID-19 samples collected from the United States, Italy and Spain covered acute and convalescent phases. PBMCs, B-cell-depleted T cells, or T cells were the source of the cDNA or gDNA that made up the material.

Here immunoSEQ multiplex PCR was the method, and the copy in TCRdb shows in-frame clones only, minus some. The sample includes more than 300,000 clones, around 92% of them seen just once. This CDR3 is built from 12 residues. Between the trimmed V and J ends, which lost 3 bases and 5 bases, there was a span of 8 bases. Germline CDR1 DFQATT, CDR2 SNEGSKA (reference sequence). The table lists this clone with a few counts. The receptor's source is a man aged 18 to 35 who had recovered from COVID-19. Sequencing input: peripheral blood. The rearrangement joins TRBV20-1 to TRBJ1-5, with D hard to call. This CDR3 is CSASREDQPQHF. The CDR3 nucleotides are TGCAGTGCTAGTAGAGAAGATCAGCCCCAGCATTTT.